The clone carrying this T cell receptor beta chain was seen more than once but under ten times. The sample originates from a study of blood T cell repertoires in COVID-19. The wider study: The samples span acute and convalescent COVID-19 from the United States, Italy and Spain. In each case, the material was cDNA or gDNA derived from T cells, B-cell-depleted T cells, or PBMCs.

This CDR3 has 18 residues. The germline CDR1 and CDR2 sequences are MNHEY and SMNVEV (reference sequence). After removal of 5 bases from V and 6 bases from J, the junction contained 15 bases not matched to a gene. Original methodology: Amplification with reference gene primers provided the estimates of nucleated cell counts. TCRdb keeps only in-frame clones here, not all; method: immunoSEQ multiplex PCR. V and J calls and clone size are given by that table; D and trimming were obtained from the DNA. The table records 150,000 or so clones, more than 60% of them present only once. Sequencing was carried out using peripheral blood. This sequence was found in a woman between 65 and 79 years old with acute or convalescent COVID-19. The gene calls are TRBV27 and TRBJ2-2, with 10 bases fitting TRBD1. In DNA, the CDR3 is TGTGCCAGCAGTACCAAGACAGGGGGCGCCTTGAGGGCCGGGGAGCTGTTTTTT. Protein sequence: CASSTKTGGALRAGELFF.